This is a list of T cell receptor beta chains from one sample in a study of tumor T cells in aggressive B-cell lymphoma. The assay was immunoSEQ multiplex PCR, and TCRdb's table has in-frame clones only and misses some. This repertoire shows 8,000 to 9,500 clones, 70% to 90% found once; its top ten account for around 3.3%. Sample: tumor tissue. Source of these receptors: an adult with diffuse large B cell lymphoma. Each CDR3 is given with its conserved first and last residue. A D gene is named only where the DNA matches it firmly. Size tells how often a clone was seen (once, few, many) or the class of an expanded clone, and some rows leave it out.

TRBJ1-2 TRBV6-5 - - CASSFYTGTSYGYTF TGTGCCAGCAGTTTTTATACCGGGACAAGCTATGGCTACACCTTC
TRBJ2-7 TRBV11-2 - TRBD1 CASSSGQGVYEQYF TGTGCCAGCAGCTCCGGACAGGGGGTCTACGAGCAGTACTTC
TRBJ1-5 TRBV15 once - CATSPRGSNQPQHF TGTGCCACCAGCCCGAGGGGGAGCAATCAGCCCCAGCATTTT
TRBJ1-6 TRBV10-1 - - CASSAKGGDSSYNSPLHF TGCGCCAGCAGTGCGAAGGGAGGAGATAGCTCCTATAATTCACCCCTCCACTTT
TRBJ2-1 TRBV6-1 - TRBD1 CASRAGQVAYNEQFF TGTGCCAGCAGGGCCGGACAGGTTGCCTACAATGAGCAGTTCTTC
TRBJ2-2 TRBV18 - - CASSPTDSNTGELFF TGTGCCAGCTCACCTACAGATTCGAACACCGGGGAGCTGTTTTTT
TRBJ1-4 TRBV13 few TRBD1 CASSQDREKLFF TGTGCCAGCAGCCAGGACAGGGAAAAACTGTTTTTT
TRBJ1-1 TRBV5-1 - - CASSLSGRGAFF TGCGCCAGCAGCTTGTCGGGGCGGGGAGCTTTCTTT
TRBJ1-1 TRBV6-5 - - CASSYREGTEAFF TGTGCCAGCAGTTACCGTGAGGGCACTGAAGCTTTCTTT
TRBJ2-3 TRBV4-3 - - CASSQLPLGTDTQYF TGCGCCAGCAGCCAACTCCCTCTCGGCACAGATACGCAGTATTTT
TRBJ2-2 TRBV15 few - CATSRDHGTGELFF TGTGCCACCAGCAGAGACCACGGCACCGGGGAGCTGTTTTTT
TRBJ1-6 TRBV18 few - CASSPPSGHNSPLHF TGTGCCAGCTCACCACCGAGCGGGCACAATTCACCCCTCCACTTT
TRBJ1-4 TRBV7-6 once TRBD1 CASSGGTGVGEKLFF TGTGCCAGCAGCGGGGGGACAGGGGTCGGAGAAAAACTGTTTTTT
TRBJ2-1 TRBV6-5 - TRBD2 CASSYGLADGEQFF TGTGCCAGCAGTTACGGTCTAGCGGATGGTGAGCAGTTCTTC
TRBJ2-1 TRBV9 - TRBD2 CASSRSSGGVTEQFF TGTGCCAGCAGCAGATCTAGCGGGGGGGTTACTGAGCAGTTCTTC
TRBJ2-7 TRBV4-3 - - CASSRRDFDEQYF TGCGCCAGCAGCCGCCGGGACTTCGACGAGCAGTACTTC
TRBJ2-1 TRBV5-8 - - CASSREQGERNEQFF TGTGCCAGCAGCAGGGAACAGGGTGAAAGAAATGAGCAGTTCTTC
TRBJ1-2 TRBV5-1 - - CASSLTTGTYGYTF TGCGCCAGCAGCTTGACTACAGGGACCTATGGCTACACCTTC
TRBJ1-1 TRBV7-9 - - CASSHRTGVNTEAFF TGTGCCAGCAGCCACCGGACGGGAGTGAACACTGAAGCTTTCTTT
TRBJ2-1 TRBV4-3 - - CASSQVRGMSYNEQFF TGCGCCAGCAGCCAAGTGAGGGGGATGTCCTACAATGAGCAGTTCTTC
TRBJ2-3 TRBV5-1 once TRBD2 CASNHTSGGASKTDTQYF TGCGCCAGCAACCATACTAGCGGGGGGGCCAGTAAGACAGATACGCAGTATTTT
TRBJ2-7 TRBV28 - TRBD1 CASSLDQGAGYGQYF TGTGCCAGCAGTTTGGATCAGGGGGCCGGCTACGGGCAGTACTTC
TRBJ2-2 TRBV5-1 - - CASSPSTGNHNTGELFF TGCGCCAGCAGCCCCTCCACAGGGAATCATAACACCGGGGAGCTGTTTTTT
TRBJ1-3 TRBV6-5 once - CASSYAGGSGNTIYF TGTGCCAGCAGTTACGCGGGGGGCTCTGGAAACACCATATATTTT
TRBJ2-2 TRBV5-1 - TRBD1 CASSLGQGNFGELFF TGCGCCAGCAGCTTGGGACAGGGGAATTTCGGGGAGCTGTTTTTT
TRBJ2-1 TRBV27 - - CASTALDRRSYNEQFF TGTGCCAGCACTGCGCTCGACAGGCGGAGCTACAATGAGCAGTTCTTC
TRBJ2-7 TRBV2 - - CASSSDWDFEQYF TGTGCCAGCTCTTCAGACTGGGACTTCGAGCAGTACTTC
TRBJ1-1 TRBV20-1 once - CSGSTAEAFF TGCAGTGGTTCGACAGCTGAAGCTTTCTTT
TRBJ1-3 TRBV9 - - CASSYHDRNTIYF TGTGCCAGCAGCTACCATGACAGAAACACCATATATTTT
TRBJ2-1 TRBV2 - TRBD2 CASRGGTADEQFF TGTGCCAGCAGGGGAGGGACGGCAGATGAGCAGTTCTTC
TRBJ2-7 TRBV27 - - CASSLGASSSYEQYF TGTGCCAGCAGTTTAGGGGCCTCAAGCTCCTACGAGCAGTACTTC
TRBJ2-3 TRBV5-1 - - CASSLYRDTQYF TGCGCCAGCAGCTTGTATCGAGATACGCAGTATTTT
TRBJ1-1 TRBV28 - - CASTPPGGLRAFF TGTGCCAGCACTCCACCGGGGGGTCTTCGAGCTTTCTTT
TRBJ2-7 TRBV19 once TRBD2 CASSYIAGKSYEQYF TGTGCCAGTAGTTATATAGCGGGGAAATCCTACGAGCAGTACTTC
TRBJ1-2 TRBV4-3 - TRBD1 CASSPRQGANYGYTF TGCGCCAGCAGCCCCCGACAGGGGGCGAACTATGGCTACACCTTC
TRBJ2-1 TRBV4-3 once - CASSLTKYNEQFF TGCGCCAGCAGCCTGACAAAGTACAATGAGCAGTTCTTC
TRBJ2-2 TRBV19 - TRBD2 CASSLAGGYTGELFF TGTGCCAGTAGTCTAGCGGGGGGCTACACCGGGGAGCTGTTTTTT
TRBJ2-7 TRBV2 - - CASSEEYEQYF TGTGCCAGCAGTGAGGAGTACGAGCAGTACTTC
TRBJ1-5 TRBV5-4 - TRBD1 CASSLGQGPNQPQHF TGTGCCAGCAGCCTGGGACAGGGACCGAATCAGCCCCAGCATTTT
TRBJ2-1 TRBV9 - TRBD2 CASSLSGGAYEQFF TGTGCCAGCAGTCTTAGCGGGGGGGCGTATGAGCAGTTCTTC
TRBJ1-2 TRBV21-1 few - CASSRPPTGDYGYTF TGTGCCAGCAGCAGACCCCCGACAGGGGACTATGGCTACACCTTC
TRBJ1-4 TRBV19 - - CASSFGQSTNEKLFF TGTGCCAGTAGTTTTGGACAGTCAACTAATGAAAAACTGTTTTTT
TRBJ2-7 TRBV27 - TRBD1 CASSSTGGPQEQYF TGTGCCAGCAGTTCCACAGGGGGACCTCAGGAGCAGTACTTC
TRBJ2-1 TRBV28 - TRBD2 CASRIAGGPHNEQFF TGTGCCAGCAGAATAGCGGGGGGGCCTCACAATGAGCAGTTCTTC
TRBJ2-1 TRBV2 - - CASRVPQTGPYTIFDEQFF TGTGCCAGCAGAGTCCCCCAGACAGGTCCCTACACTATCTTCGATGAGCAGTTCTTC
TRBJ2-1 TRBV2 - - CAVSPGGYNEQFF TGTGCCGTTTCTCCCGGGGGTTACAATGAGCAGTTCTTC